This paragraph covers one T cell receptor (beta chain) sequence. Its antigen is undetermined. CDR1 and CDR2 (germline): MGHRA, YSYEKL. CDR3 length: 13 residues. The treatment is: oral pan-JAK inhibitor, 5-10 mg twice daily. Following extraction, RNA underwent reverse transcription to cDNA, which served as the sequencing template. The table came from immunoSEQ multiplex PCR; TCRdb's copy has only in-frame clones and leaves some out. The sample includes 170,000 or so clones, roughly 64% of them seen just once. The data were taken from a study of CD8+ T cells in alopecia areata. Study in general: Disease severity was quantified as SALT score of affected scalp area.

Overall study findings and caveats: Because one nonresponder was included, the link of baseline CD8+ expansion to response is considered uncertain. Across lesional scalp, and particularly alopecia totalis/universalis, clonality surpassed that of normal scalp.

V usage is TRBV4-1 and J usage is TRBJ2-2; 8 bases match TRBD2. The sample here was CD8+ T cells sorted from blood, taken at week 24, from a patient treated with tofacitinib. This receptor was identified in a human donor with alopecia areata. CDR3: CATIAGPTGELFF. The CDR3 DNA is TGCGCGACAATAGCGGGACCCACCGGGGAGCTGTTTTTT.